This TCR beta chain was sequenced in a study of control samples from healthy donors and cancer patients. Between the trimmed V and J ends, which lost 2 bases and 9 bases, there was a span of 6 bases. Germline values: CDR1 SGHDT, CDR2 YYEEEE. The CDR3 totals 12 residues. Here immunoSEQ multiplex PCR was the method, and the copy in TCRdb shows in-frame clones only, minus some. The repertoire has about 250,000 clones, almost 85% of them found once; the top ten carry 10% to 15%. This sequence was found in a woman in her sixties with lung cancer. Material: PBMCs. The genes are TRBV5-6 and TRBJ1-6; D gene ambiguous. For the CDR3, the DNA is TGTGCCAGCAGCTTAGGGCGTTCACCCCTCCACTTT. It encodes CASSLGRSPLHF.